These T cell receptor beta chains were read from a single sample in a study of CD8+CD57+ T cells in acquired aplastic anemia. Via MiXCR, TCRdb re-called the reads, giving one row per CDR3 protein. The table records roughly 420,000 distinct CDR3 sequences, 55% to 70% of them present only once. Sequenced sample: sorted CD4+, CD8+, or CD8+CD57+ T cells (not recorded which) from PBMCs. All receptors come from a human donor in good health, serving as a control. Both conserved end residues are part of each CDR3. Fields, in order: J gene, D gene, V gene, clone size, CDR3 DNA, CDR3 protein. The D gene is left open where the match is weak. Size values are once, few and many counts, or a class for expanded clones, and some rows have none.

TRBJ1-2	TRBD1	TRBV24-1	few	TGTGCCACCAGTGATTCCGGGACAGGCCACTCCATTGGCTACACCTTC	CATSDSGTGHSIGYTF
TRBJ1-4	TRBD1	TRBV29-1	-	TGCAGCGTTGGTAGGGGGCCCAATGAAAAACTGTTTTTT	CSVGRGPNEKLFF
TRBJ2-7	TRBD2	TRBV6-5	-	TGTGCCAGCAGTTTGAGCGGGGGGTTCTGCGAGCAGTACTTC	CASSLSGGFCEQYF
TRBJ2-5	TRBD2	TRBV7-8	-	TGTGCCAGCAGCTTTAGGTCGGGGGGGCAGGAGACCCAGTACTTC	CASSFRSGGQETQYF
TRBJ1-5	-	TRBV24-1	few	TGTGCCACCAGTGACAGCTCCCGACGCGCCCAAGAGACCCAGCATTTT	CATSDSSRRAQETQHF
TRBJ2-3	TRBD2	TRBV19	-	TGTGCCAGTAGTAAATTAGCGGGGGCCCTCACAGATACGCAGTATTTT	CASSKLAGALTDTQYF
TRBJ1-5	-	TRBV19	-	TGTGCCAGTAGTATACAAAGGGATCAGCCCCAGCATTTT	CASSIQRDQPQHF
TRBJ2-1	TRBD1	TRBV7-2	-	TGTGCCAGCAGCACGGACAGGGCTAGGGAGCAGCAGTTCTTC	CASSTDRAREQQFF
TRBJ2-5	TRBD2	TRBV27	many	TGTGCCAGCAGCCGACTAGCGGGGGGTCAAGAGACCCAGTACTTC	CASSRLAGGQETQYF
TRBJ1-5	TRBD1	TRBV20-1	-	TGCAGTGCCCTCAGTGGCAGGGGGCCTCAGCCCCAGCATTTT	CSALSGRGPQPQHF
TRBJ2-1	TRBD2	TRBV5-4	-	TGTGCCAGCAGCCCCGGACTAGGTCTAACGCCGAGCTCCTACAATGAGCAGTTCTTC	CASSPGLGLTPSSYNEQFF
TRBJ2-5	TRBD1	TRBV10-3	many	TGTGCCATCAGTGAGGGACAGGGGGCCCTCTCCGGGGGGGAGACCCAGTACTTC	CAISEGQGALSGGETQYF
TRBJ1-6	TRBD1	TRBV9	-	TGTGCCAGCAGCTTACAGGGGGACCATTCCTCCATCCACTTT	CASSLQGDHSSIHF
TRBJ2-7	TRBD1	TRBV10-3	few	TGTGCCATCAGTGACGGACAGGGGGGCGAGCAGTACTTC	CAISDGQGGEQYF
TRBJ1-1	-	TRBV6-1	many	TGTGCCTCGAAGCGGGGGGCTTTAGTGAACACTGAAGCTTTCTTT	CASKRGALVNTEAFF
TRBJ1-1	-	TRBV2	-	TGTGCCAGCAGTGAGAGATTTACAGAAGCTTTCTTT	CASSERFTEAFF
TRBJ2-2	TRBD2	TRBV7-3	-	TGTGCCAGCAGCACGGGGACTAGCGCTTGGTCCGGGGAGCTGTTTTTT	CASSTGTSAWSGELFF
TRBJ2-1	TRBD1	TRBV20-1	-	TGCAGCGCCGAGGACAGGGCCCTCTACAATGAGCAGTTCTTC	CSAEDRALYNEQFF
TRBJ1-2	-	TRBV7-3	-	TGTGCCAGCAGCCATACGGTGAACAATGGCTACACCTTC	CASSHTVNNGYTF
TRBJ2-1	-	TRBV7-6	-	TGTGCCAGCAGCCGGAGGGGATACAATGAGCAGTTCTTC	CASSRRGYNEQFF
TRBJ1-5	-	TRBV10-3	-	TGTGCCATCAGTCAGTCCCCCCAGGACGAGCAGCACTTGGATTTT	CAISQSPQDEQHLDF
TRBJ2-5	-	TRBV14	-	TGTGCCAGCAGCCAAGATATTGTAGCTAGAGGCCAAGAGACCCAGTACTTC	CASSQDIVARGQETQYF
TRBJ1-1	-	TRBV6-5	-	TGTGCCAGCAGTTACTCTGCGGGCACTGAAGCTTTCTTT	CASSYSAGTEAFF
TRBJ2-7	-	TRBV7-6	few	TGTGCCAGCAGCGGTCAAGAAGGGGGCGAGCAGTACTTC	CASSGQEGGEQYF
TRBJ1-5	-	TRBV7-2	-	TGTGCCAGCAGCCCTCCACGGGCGGAGCAGAACCATCAATTT	CASSPPRAEQNHQF
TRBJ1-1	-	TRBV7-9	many	TGTGCCAGCAGCCCAGAAAATATGAACACTGAAGCTTTCTTT	CASSPENMNTEAFF
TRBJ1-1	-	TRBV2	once	TGTGCCACCAGTAGAGATGGGGGCGTCGGCACTGAAGCTTTCTTT	CATSRDGGVGTEAFF
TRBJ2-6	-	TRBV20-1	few	TGCAGTGCTAGAGAAGAGGACAGAAGCTCTGGGGCCAACGTCCTGACTTTC	CSAREEDRSSGANVLTF
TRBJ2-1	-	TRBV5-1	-	TGCGCCAGCAGCGTGGGTCTTGACAATGAGCAGTTCTTC	CASSVGLDNEQFF
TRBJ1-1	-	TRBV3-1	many	TGTGCCAGCAGCCAAGTCCCACAGGGTTATACTGAAGCTTTCTTT	CASSQVPQGYTEAFF
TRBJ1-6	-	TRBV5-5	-	TGTGCCAGCAGCTTAGTTGCGGCAGGCAGTTCACCCCTCCACTTT	CASSLVAAGSSPLHF
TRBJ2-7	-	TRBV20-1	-	TGCAGTGCCGAGATGGGGGAGCGGGCCAGCTCCTACGAGCAGTACTTC	CSAEMGERASSYEQYF
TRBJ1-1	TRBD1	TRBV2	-	TGTGCCAGCAGTGCGCAATCGACAGGGGATTCGAACACTGAAGCTTTCTTT	CASSAQSTGDSNTEAFF
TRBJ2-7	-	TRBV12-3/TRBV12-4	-	TGTGCCACCATTACCTACCAGGGACGGTCCTACGAGCAGTACTTC	CATITYQGRSYEQYF
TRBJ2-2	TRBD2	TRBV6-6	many	TGTGCCAGCAGCCACGGGGGGGTCGACACCGGGGAGCTGTTTTTT	CASSHGGVDTGELFF
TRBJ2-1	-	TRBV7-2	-	TGTGCCAGCAGCCCAAGTCGGGACAATGAGCAGTTCTTC	CASSPSRDNEQFF
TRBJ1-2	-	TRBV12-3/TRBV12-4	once	TGTGCTAGTGGTTTAGAGCGTCCAGTGTCGTATGGCTACACCTTC	CASGLERPVSYGYTF
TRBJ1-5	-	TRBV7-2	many	TGTGCCAGCAGCAACGGTCGGAGCAAGGGTCAGCCCCAGCATTTT	CASSNGRSKGQPQHF
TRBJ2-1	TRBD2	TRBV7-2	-	TGTGCCAGCAGCCTATCGGTTAGCGGGTTGATTGAGCAGTTCTTC	CASSLSVSGLIEQFF
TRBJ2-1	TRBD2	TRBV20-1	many	TGCAGTGCCAGTGCGGGGGGGACCTACAATGAGCAGTTCTTC	CSASAGGTYNEQFF
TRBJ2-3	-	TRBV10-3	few	TGTGCCATCAGCGCCAGGCAGGACATGCATACGCAGTATTTT	CAISARQDMHTQYF
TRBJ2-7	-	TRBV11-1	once	TGCGCCAGCAGTGGAGACTTGACTGACGAGCAGTACTTC	CASSGDLTDEQYF
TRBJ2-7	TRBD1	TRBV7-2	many	TGTGCCAGCAGCCTTACCGGGACAGGGCCAGGGGAGCAGTACTTC	CASSLTGTGPGEQYF
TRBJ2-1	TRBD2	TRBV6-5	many	TGTGCCAGCAGGCTTAACGGGGGGGCCAATGAGCAGTTCTTC	CASRLNGGANEQFF
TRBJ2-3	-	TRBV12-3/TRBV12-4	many	TGTGCCAGCAGTTTAGAGGGGAAGGGAATCACAGATACGCAGTATTTT	CASSLEGKGITDTQYF
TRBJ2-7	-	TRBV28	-	TGTGCCAGCAGTTTAGCCGTAACAGGGACCTACGAGCAGTACTTC	CASSLAVTGTYEQYF
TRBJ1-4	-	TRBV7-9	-	TGTGCCAGCAGCTTACGGGCCTCTGCCGCAAAACTGTTTTTT	CASSLRASAAKLFF
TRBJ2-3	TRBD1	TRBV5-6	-	TGTGCCAGCAGCTTGGGGGACAGGGGTTACGATACGCAGTATTTT	CASSLGDRGYDTQYF
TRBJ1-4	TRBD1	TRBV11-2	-	TGTGCCAGCAGCTCTTCCGGGACAGGGTTTAATGAAAAACTGTTTTTT	CASSSSGTGFNEKLFF
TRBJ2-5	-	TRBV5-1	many	TGCGCCAGCAGCTTGGGAATAGGGGGAGAGACCCAGTACTTC	CASSLGIGGETQYF
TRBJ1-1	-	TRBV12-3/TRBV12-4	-	TGTGCCAGCAGTTGCGGGCCGGACACTGAAGCTTTCTTT	CASSCGPDTEAFF
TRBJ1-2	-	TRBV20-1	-	TGCAGTGCTAGAGACTCCGGTGGGGATGCCTTC	CSARDSGGDAF
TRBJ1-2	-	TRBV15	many	TGTGCCACCAGCAGAGAGGGGGGACCAGTTTATGGCTACACCTTC	CATSREGGPVYGYTF
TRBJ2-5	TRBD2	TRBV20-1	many	TGCAGTGCTACGAGGCCCATTAGCGGGGGGGCATTAGAGACCCAGTACTTC	CSATRPISGGALETQYF
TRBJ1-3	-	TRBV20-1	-	TGCAGCGCCCGACAGCCACCTGGAAACACCATATATTTT	CSARQPPGNTIYF
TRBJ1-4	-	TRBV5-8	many	TGTGCCAGCAGCTGGACTGGGGATCATAATGAAAAACTGTTTTTT	CASSWTGDHNEKLFF
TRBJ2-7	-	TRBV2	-	TGTGCCAGCAGGAAACAGCAGGTCCCCTACGAGCAGTACTTC	CASRKQQVPYEQYF
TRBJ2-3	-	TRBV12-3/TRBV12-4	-	TGTGCCAGCAGTTTCCTAGGGCCAGATACGCAGTATTTT	CASSFLGPDTQYF
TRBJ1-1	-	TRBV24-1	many	TGTGCCACCAGTGGGGCGAACACTGAAGCTTTCTTT	CATSGANTEAFF